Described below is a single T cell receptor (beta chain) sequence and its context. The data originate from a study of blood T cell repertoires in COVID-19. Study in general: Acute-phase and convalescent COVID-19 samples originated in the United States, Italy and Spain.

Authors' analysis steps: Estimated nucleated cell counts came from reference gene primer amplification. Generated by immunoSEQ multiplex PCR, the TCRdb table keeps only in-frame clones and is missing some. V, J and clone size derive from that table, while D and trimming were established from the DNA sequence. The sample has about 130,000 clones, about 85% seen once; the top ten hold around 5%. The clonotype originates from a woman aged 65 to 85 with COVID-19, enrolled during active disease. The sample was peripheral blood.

CDR3 in amino acids: CASSQTQGYEQYF. The CDR3 nucleotides are TGTGCCAGCAGCCAGACCCAGGGCTACGAGCAGTACTTC. This chain connects TRBV3-1 (or the pseudogene TRBV3-2) to TRBJ2-7, with D possibly being TRBD1 (5 bases). CDR3 length: 13 amino acids. V gave up 3 bases and J gave up 3 bases, with 9 bases separating them. Germline V gives CDR1 LGHDT, CDR2 YNNKEL (reference sequence).